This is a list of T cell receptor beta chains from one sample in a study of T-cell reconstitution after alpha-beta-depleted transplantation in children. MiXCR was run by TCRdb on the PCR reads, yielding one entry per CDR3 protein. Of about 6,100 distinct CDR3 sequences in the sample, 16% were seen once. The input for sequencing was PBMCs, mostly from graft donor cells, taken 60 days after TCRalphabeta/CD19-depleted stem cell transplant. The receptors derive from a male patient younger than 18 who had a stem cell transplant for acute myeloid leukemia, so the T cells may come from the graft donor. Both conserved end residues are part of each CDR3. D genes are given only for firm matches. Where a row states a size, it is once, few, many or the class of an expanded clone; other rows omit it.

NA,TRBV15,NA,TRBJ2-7,CATSRERGDISYEQYF,TGTGCCACCAGCAGAGAACGAGGGGACATCAGCTACGAGCAGTACTTC
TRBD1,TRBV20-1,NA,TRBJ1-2,CSVSTGGIGYTF,TGCAGTGTCTCGACAGGGGGCATTGGCTACACCTTC
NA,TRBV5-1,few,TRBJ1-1,CASSLGVLGGRTEAFF,TGCGCCAGCAGCTTAGGGGTGCTGGGGGGCCGAACTGAAGCTTTCTTT
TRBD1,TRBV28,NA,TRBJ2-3,CASSFVTGVSPSTDTQYF,TGTGCCAGCAGTTTCGTGACAGGGGTCTCCCCTAGCACAGATACGCAGTATTTT
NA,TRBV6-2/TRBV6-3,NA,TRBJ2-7,CASSPLPLGGEQYF,TGTGCCAGCAGTCCTCTTCCGCTAGGTGGCGAGCAGTACTTC
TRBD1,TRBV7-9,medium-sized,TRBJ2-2,CASSYKASGQGTGELFF,TGTGCCAGCAGCTATAAAGCTTCGGGACAGGGCACCGGGGAGCTGTTTTTT
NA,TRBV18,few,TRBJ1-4,CASSPADYNEKLFF,TGTGCCAGCTCACCCGCAGACTATAATGAAAAACTGTTTTTT
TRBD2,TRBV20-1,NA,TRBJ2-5,CSAKGTSGSWETQYF,TGCAGTGCTAAGGGGACTAGCGGGAGTTGGGAGACCCAGTACTTC
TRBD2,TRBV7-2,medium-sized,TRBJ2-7,CASSILAGPISYEQYF,TGTGCCAGCAGCATACTAGCGGGGCCCATCTCCTACGAGCAGTACTTC
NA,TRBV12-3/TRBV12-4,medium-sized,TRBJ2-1,CATERHNEQFF,TGTGCCACCGAACGTCACAATGAGCAGTTCTTC
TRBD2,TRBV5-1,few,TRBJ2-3,CASSFGLAGVGTDTQYF,TGCGCCAGCAGCTTCGGGCTAGCGGGAGTGGGGACAGATACGCAGTATTTT
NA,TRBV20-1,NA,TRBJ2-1,CSATDQGNEQFF,TGCAGTGCTACAGACCAGGGAAATGAGCAGTTCTTC
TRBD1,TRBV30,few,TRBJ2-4,CAWRSSPGQGNNIQYF,TGTGCCTGGAGAAGCTCCCCGGGACAGGGTAACAACATTCAGTACTTC
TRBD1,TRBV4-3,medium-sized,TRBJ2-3,CASSPGDRGLDTQYF,TGCGCCAGCAGCCCAGGGGACAGGGGACTGGATACGCAGTATTTT
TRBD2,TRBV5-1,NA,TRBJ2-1,CASSLGLAGPYGYNEQFF,TGCGCCAGCAGCTTGGGACTAGCGGGGCCCTATGGCTACAATGAGCAGTTCTTC
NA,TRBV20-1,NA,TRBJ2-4,CSANSGPAAKNIQYF,TGCAGTGCTAATAGCGGCCCGGCAGCCAAAAACATTCAGTACTTC
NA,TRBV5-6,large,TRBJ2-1,CASSLGFNEQFF,TGTGCCAGCAGCTTGGGATTCAATGAGCAGTTCTTC
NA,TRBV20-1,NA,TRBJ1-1,CSAAGKGLTNTEAFF,TGCAGTGCTGCGGGGAAGGGACTGACGAACACTGAAGCTTTCTTT
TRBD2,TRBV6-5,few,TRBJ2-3,CASSYRTSGSSDTQYF,TGTGCCAGCAGTTACCGGACTAGCGGGAGTTCAGATACGCAGTATTTT
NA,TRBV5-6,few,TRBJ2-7,CASSFKVAVSYEQYF,TGTGCCAGCAGCTTCAAAGTGGCAGTCTCCTACGAGCAGTACTTC
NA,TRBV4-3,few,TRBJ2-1,CASSQGLNEQFF,TGCGCCAGCAGCCAAGGGCTGAATGAGCAGTTCTTC
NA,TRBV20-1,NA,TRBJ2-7,CSARDRPPLHKEDEQYF,TGCAGTGCTAGAGATCGCCCACCGTTACATAAGGAGGACGAGCAGTACTTC
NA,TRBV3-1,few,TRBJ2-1,CASSLLPPAVVSNEQFF,TGTGCCAGCAGCCTGCTGCCTCCGGCAGTGGTTTCCAATGAGCAGTTCTTC
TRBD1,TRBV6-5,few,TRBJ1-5,CASSYFPPGQGGNQPQHF,TGTGCCAGCAGTTACTTCCCCCCCGGACAGGGCGGCAATCAGCCCCAGCATTTT